The present TCR beta chain was sequenced within a study of T cells after yellow fever vaccination. This clonotype was counted between two and nine times. The CDR3 length is 15 residues. Germline CDR1 is MGHDK and CDR2 is SYGVNS. The V and J ends lost 6 bases and 2 bases respectively, with 13 bases between them. MiXCR was run by TCRdb on the 5' RACE reads, yielding one entry per CDR3 protein. The sample carries around 300,000 distinct CDR3 sequences, over 10% recorded once. The TCR comes from a man aged 25 to 40 who received the YFV17D yellow fever vaccine. The V call is TRBV25-1, the J call TRBJ2-2, with a possible D match to TRBD2 (5 bases). The sequencing used CD4+ T cells sorted from PBMCs, collected 45 days after the yellow fever booster vaccination. CDR3 coding DNA: TGTGCCAGCAGCCCAACTAGACCCAACACCGGGGAGCTGTTTTTT. The encoded protein is CASSPTRPNTGELFF.